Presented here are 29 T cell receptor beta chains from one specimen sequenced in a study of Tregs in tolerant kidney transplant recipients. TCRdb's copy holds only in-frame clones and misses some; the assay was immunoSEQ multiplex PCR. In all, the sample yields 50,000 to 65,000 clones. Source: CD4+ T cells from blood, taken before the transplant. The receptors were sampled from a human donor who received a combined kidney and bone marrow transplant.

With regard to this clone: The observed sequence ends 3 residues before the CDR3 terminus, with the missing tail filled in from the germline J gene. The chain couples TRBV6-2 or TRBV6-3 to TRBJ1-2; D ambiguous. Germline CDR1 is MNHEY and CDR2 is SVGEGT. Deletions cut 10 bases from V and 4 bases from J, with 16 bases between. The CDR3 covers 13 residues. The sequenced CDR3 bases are TGTGCCACCAACGGCCGGGTAGGCTATGGC. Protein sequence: CATNGRVGYG. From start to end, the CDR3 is CATNGRVGYGYTF.

The CDR3 loop reads CASSSGVSTDTQYF. The CDR3 bases that were read are TGTGCCAGCTCTAGCGGGGTGAGCACAGATACG. The chain has TRBV18 and TRBJ2-3; 8 bases line up with TRBD2. Read data end 3 residues before the CDR3 end; the end is taken from the germline J gene. Germline loops: CDR1 KGHSH, CDR2 LQKENI. V dropped 6 bases and J dropped 0; count of bases not matched to a gene: 2. This CDR3 comprises 14 residues.

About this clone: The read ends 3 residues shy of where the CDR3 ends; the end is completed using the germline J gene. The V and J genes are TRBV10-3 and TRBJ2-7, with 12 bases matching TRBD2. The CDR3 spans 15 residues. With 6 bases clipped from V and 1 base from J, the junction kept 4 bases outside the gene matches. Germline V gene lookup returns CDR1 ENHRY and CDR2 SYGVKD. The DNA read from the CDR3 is TGTGCCATCAGAGTAGGGACTAGCGGGTCCTACGAG. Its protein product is CAIRVGTSGSYE. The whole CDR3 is CAIRVGTSGSYEQYF.

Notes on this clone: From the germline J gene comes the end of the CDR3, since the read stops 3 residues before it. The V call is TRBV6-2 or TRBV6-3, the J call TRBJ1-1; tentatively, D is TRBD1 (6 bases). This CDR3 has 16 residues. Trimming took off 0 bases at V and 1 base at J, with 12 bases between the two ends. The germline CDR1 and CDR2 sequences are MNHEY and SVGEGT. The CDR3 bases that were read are TGTGCCAGCAGTTACTCTACCGGGACACCGAACACTGAA. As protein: CASSYSTGTPNTE. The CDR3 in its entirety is CASSYSTGTPNTEAFF.

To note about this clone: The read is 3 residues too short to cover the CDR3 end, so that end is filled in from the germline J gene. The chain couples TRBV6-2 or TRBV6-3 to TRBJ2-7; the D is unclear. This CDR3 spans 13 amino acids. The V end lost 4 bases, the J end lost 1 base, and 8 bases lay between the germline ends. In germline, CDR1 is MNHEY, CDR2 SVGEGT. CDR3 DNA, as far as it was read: TGTGCCAGCAGTTCAGTAGGGTCCTACGAG. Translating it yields CASSSVGSYE. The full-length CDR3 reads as CASSSVGSYEQYF.

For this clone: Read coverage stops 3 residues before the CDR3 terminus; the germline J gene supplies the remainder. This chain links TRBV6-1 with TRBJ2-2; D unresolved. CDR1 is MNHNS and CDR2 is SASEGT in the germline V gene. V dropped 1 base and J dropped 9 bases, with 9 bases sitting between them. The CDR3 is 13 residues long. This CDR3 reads CASSEGPTRELFF. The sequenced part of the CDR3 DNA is TGTGCCAGCAGTGAAGGGCCGACTCGGGAG.

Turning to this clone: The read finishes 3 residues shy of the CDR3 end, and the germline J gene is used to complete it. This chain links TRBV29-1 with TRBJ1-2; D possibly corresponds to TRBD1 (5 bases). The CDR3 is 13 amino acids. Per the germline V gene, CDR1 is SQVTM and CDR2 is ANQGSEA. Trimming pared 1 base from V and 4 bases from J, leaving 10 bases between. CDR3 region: CSVEAGSSYGYTF. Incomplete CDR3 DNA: TGCAGCGTTGAAGCAGGGAGCTCCTATGGC.

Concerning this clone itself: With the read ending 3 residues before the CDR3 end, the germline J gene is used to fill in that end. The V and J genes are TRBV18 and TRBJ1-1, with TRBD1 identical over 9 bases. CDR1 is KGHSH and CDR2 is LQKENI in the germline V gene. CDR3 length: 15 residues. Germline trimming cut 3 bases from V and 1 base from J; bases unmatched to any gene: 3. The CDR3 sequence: CASSPQDRGNTEAFF. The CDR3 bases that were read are TGTGCCAGCTCACCCCAGGACAGGGGGAACACTGAA.

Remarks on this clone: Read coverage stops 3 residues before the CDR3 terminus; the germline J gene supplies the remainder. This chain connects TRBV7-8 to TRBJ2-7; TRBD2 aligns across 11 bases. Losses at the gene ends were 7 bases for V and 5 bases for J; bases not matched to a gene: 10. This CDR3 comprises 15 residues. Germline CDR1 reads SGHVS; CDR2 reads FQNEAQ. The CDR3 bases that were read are TGTGCCAGCACCCCCTGGGGACTAGCGGTCGACGAG. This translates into CASTPWGLAVDE. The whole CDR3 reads CASTPWGLAVDEQYF.

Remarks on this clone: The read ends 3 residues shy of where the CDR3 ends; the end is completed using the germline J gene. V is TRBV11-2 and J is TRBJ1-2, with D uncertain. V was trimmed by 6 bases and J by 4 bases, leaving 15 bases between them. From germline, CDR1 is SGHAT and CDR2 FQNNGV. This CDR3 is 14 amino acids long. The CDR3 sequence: CASRALRRPYGYTF. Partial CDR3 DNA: TGTGCCAGCAGAGCTCTAAGGCGGCCCTATGGC.

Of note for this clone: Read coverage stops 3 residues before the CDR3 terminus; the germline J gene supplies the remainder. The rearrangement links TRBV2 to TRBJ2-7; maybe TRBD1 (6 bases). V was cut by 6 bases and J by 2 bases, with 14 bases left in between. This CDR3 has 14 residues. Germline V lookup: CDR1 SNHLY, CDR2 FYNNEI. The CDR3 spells CASRVTGRTYEQYF. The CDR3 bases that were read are TGTGCCAGCAGGGTTACAGGGAGAACCTACGAG. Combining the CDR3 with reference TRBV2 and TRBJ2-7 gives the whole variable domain EPEVTQTPSHQVTQMGQEVILRCVPISNHLYFYWYRQILGQKVEFLVSFYNNEISEKSEIFDDQFSVERPDGSNFTLKIRSTKLEDSAMYFCASRVTGRTYEQYFGPGTRLTVT.

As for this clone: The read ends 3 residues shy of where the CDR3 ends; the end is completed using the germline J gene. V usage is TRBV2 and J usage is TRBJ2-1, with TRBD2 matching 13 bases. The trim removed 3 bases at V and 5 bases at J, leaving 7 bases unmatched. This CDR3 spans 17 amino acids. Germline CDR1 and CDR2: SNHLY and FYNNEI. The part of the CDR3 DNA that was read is TGTGCCAGCAGTGACGTTACTAGCGGGGGGGAGAACAATGAG. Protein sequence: CASSDVTSGGENNE. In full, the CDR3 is CASSDVTSGGENNEQFF.

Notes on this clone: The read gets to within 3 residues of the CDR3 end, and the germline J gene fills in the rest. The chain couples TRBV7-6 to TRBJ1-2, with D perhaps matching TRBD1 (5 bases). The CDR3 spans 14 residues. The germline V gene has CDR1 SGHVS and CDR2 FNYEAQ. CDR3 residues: CASSLAPRGDGYTF. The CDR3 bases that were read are TGTGCCAGCAGCTTAGCGCCTAGGGGAGACGGC.

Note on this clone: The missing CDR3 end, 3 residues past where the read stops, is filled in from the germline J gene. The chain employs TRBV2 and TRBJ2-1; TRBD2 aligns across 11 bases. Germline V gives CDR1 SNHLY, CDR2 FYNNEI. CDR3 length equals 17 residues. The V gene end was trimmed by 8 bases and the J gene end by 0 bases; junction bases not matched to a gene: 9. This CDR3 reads CASLSSGRLSSYNEQFF. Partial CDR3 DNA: TGTGCCAGCCTATCTAGCGGGAGGCTCAGCTCCTACAATGAG.

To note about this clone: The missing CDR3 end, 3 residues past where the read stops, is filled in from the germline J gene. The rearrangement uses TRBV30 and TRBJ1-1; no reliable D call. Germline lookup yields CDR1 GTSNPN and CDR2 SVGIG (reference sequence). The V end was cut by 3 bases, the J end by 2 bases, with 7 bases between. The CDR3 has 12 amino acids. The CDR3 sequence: CAWRDFNTEAFF. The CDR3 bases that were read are TGTGCCTGGAGGGACTTTAACACTGAA. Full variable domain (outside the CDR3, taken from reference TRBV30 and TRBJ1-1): SQTIHQWPATLVQPVGSPLSLECTVEGTSNPNLYWYRQAAGRGLQLLFYSVGIGQISSEVPQNLSASRPQDRQFILSSKKLLLSDSGFYLCAWRDFNTEAFFGQGTRLTVV.

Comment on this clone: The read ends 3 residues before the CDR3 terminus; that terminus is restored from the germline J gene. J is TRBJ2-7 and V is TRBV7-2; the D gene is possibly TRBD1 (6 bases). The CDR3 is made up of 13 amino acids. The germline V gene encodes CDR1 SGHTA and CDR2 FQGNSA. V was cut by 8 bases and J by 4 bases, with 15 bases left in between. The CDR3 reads CASSDSKVYEQYF. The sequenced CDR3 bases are TGTGCCAGCTCGGACAGTAAGGTATACGAG.

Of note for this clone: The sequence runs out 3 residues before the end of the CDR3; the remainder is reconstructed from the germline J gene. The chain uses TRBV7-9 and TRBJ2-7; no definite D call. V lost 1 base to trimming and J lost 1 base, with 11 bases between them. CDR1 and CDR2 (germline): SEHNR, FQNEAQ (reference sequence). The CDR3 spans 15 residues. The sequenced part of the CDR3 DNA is TGTGCCAGCAGCTTAGAATGGGCTCCTTCCTACGAG. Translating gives CASSLEWAPSYE. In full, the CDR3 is CASSLEWAPSYEQYF. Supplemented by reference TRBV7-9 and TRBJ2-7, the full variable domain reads DTGVSQNPRHKITKRGQNVTFRCDPISEHNRLYWYRQTLGQGPEFLTYFQNEAQLEKSRLLSDRFSAERPKGSFSTLEIQRTEQGDSAMYLCASSLEWAPSYEQYFGPGTRLTVT.

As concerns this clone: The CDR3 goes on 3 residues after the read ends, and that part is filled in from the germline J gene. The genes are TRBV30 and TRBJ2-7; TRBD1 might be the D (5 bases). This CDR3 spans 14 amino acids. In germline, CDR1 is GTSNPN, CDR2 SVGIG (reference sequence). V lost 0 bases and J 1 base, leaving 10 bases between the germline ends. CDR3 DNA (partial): TGTGCCTGGAGTGTGGAAGGGGTTTCCTACGAG. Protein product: CAWSVEGVSYE. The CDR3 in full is CAWSVEGVSYEQYF.

Incomplete CDR3 DNA: TGTGCCAGCTCACCTCCCCACCGAGGGTCCTCTGGAAACACC. Translated: CASSPPHRGSSGNT. Given in full, the CDR3 is CASSPPHRGSSGNTIYF. The chain couples TRBV18 to TRBJ1-3; no definite D call. Sequencing ends 3 residues short of the CDR3 end; the germline J gene provides the rest. The length of the CDR3 is 17 residues. In germline, CDR1 is KGHSH, CDR2 LQKENI. V lost 3 bases and J lost 0, with 15 bases in between.

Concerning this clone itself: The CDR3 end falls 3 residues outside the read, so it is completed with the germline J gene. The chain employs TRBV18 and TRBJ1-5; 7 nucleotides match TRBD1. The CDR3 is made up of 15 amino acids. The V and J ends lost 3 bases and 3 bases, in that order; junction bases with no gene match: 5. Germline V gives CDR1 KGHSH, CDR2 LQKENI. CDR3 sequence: CASSPQTGTNQPQHF. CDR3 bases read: TGTGCCAGCTCACCCCAGACAGGGACCAATCAGCCC.

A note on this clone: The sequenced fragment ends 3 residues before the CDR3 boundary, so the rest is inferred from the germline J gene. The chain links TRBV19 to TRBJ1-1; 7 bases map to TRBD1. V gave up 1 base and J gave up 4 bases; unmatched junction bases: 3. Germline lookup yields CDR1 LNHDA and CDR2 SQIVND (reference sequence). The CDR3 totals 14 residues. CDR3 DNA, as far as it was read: TGTGCCAGTAGTATAGCGACAGGGACCACTGAA. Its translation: CASSIATGTTE. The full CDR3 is CASSIATGTTEAFF.

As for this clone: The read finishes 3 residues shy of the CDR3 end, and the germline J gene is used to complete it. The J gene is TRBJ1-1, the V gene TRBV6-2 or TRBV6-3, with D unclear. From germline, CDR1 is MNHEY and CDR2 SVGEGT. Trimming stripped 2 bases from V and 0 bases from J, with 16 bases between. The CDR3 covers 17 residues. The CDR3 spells CASSYRGVGFMNTEAFF. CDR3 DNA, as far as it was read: TGTGCCAGCAGTTACCGCGGGGTAGGGTTTATGAACACTGAA.

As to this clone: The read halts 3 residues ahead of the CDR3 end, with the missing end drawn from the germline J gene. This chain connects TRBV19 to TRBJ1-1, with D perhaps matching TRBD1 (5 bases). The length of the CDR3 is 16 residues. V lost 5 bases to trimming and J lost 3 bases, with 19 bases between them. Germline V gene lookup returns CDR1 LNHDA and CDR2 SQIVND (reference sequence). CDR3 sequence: CASSPSGGVPDTEAFF. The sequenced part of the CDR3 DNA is TGTGCCAGTAGTCCTTCGGGGGGGGTGCCCGACACTGAA.

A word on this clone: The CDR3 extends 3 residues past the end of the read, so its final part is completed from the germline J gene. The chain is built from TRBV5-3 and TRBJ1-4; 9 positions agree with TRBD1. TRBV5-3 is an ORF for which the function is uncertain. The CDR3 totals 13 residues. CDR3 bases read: TGTGCCAGAAGCCCAAGGACAGGGGACAAA. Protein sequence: CARSPRTGDK. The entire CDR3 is CARSPRTGDKLFF.

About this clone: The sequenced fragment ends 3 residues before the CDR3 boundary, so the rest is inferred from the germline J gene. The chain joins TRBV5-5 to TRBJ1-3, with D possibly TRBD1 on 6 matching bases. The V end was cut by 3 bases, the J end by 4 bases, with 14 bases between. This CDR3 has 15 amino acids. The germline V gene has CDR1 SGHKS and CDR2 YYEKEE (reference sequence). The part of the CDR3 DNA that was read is TGTGCCAGCAGCTCCCAAGGACAGTCCGGAAACACC. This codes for CASSSQGQSGNT. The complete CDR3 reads CASSSQGQSGNTIYF.

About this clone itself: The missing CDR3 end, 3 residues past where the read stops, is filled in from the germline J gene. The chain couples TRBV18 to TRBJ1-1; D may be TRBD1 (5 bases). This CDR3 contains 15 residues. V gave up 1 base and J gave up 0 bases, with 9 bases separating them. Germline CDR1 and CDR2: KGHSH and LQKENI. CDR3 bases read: TGTGCCAGCTCACCACTAGGGGAAATGAACACTGAA. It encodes CASSPLGEMNTE. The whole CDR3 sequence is CASSPLGEMNTEAFF.

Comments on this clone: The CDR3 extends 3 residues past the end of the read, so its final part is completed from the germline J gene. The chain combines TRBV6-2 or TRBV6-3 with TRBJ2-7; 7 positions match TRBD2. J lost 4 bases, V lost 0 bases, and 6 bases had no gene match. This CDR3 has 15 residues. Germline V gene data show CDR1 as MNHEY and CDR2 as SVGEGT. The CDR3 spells CASSYSSSGLYEQYF. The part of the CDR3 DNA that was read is TGTGCCAGCAGTTACTCGTCTAGCGGATTATACGAG.

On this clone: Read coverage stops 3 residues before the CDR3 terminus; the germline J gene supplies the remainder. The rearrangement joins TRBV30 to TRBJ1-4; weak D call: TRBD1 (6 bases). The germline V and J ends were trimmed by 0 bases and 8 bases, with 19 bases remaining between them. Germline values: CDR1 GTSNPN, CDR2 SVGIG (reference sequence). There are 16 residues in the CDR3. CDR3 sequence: CAWSVIQEGVGEKLFF. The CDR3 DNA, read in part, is TGTGCCTGGAGTGTAATACAAGAGGGGGTAGGGGAAAAA.

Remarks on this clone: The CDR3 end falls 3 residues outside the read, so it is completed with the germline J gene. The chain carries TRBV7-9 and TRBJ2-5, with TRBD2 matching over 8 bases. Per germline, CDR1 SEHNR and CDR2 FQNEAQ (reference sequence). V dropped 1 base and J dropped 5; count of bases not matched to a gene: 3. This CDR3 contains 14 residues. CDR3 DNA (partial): TGTGCCAGCAGCTTAGGGGCTAGCGGGGAGACC. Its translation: CASSLGASGET. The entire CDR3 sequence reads CASSLGASGETQYF.